The 22 T cell receptor beta chains reported below all come from one sample, sequenced in a study of T cells in Graves' hyperthyroidism and ophthalmopathy (dated by TCRdb to between 2019 and 2020). Library preparation was by multiplex PCR. Sequenced using an Illumina HiSeq 2000. The TCR beta CDR3 regions were amplified from RNA transcripts. A first-round RT-PCR of the TCR CDR3 used the HTBI primer set with the Qiagen OneStep RT-PCR kit. The public reads were reanalyzed by TCRdb: fastp trimming at Q25, MiXCR alignment, in-frame beta chains only. CDR3 protein duplicates are merged, each entry listing the most common genes and DNA. The sample data list hundreds of thousands of distinct CDR3 sequences, and approximately 13% of these were observed just once. The ten largest account for around 25% of the sample. Sequencing input: blood. These receptors were collected from a woman in her thirties with Graves' hyperthyroidism.

This clonotype has a count of ten or more. The CDR3 here is CASSRAGWGTEAFF. The DNA for the CDR3 is TGTGCCAGCTCCCGGGCCGGGTGGGGCACTGAAGCTTTCTTT. The chain links TRBV12-3 or TRBV12-4 to TRBJ1-1; the D is unclear. Deletions cut 8 bases from V and 4 bases from J, with 17 bases between. The CDR3 is 14 amino acids.

This clonotype was seen ten or more times. The chain employs TRBV3-1 and TRBJ2-4; 7 bases line up with TRBD2. The CDR3 runs 16 residues. The germline CDR1 and CDR2 sequences are LGHDT and YNNKEL (reference sequence). Germline trimming cut 2 bases from V and 2 bases from J; bases unmatched to any gene: 6. DNA of the CDR3: TGTGCCAGCAGCCAACGCGGGAGCGGATCCAAAAACATTCAGTACTTC. This gives the protein CASSQRGSGSKNIQYF.

The rearrangement links TRBV5-4 to TRBJ1-2, with D tentatively TRBD1 (6 bases). V dropped 3 bases and J dropped 6 bases, with 9 bases sitting between them. CDR1 is SGHNT and CDR2 is YYREEE in the germline V gene (reference sequence). This CDR3 comprises 12 residues. The CDR3 region has the DNA TGTGCCAGCAGCTGGAGACAGGATGGCTACACCTTC. Amino acids: CASSWRQDGYTF.

This clonotype was seen only a few times. This chain links TRBV12-3 or TRBV12-4 with TRBJ1-6; 8 bases align to TRBD1. V lost 5 bases to trimming and J lost 10 bases; unmatched junction nucleotides: 10. CDR3 length equals 15 residues. The CDR3 spells CASSQATGAKSPLHF. CDR3 nucleotides: TGTGCCAGCAGTCAAGCGACAGGGGCGAAATCACCCCTCCACTTT.

This clonotype was detected many times. The chain carries TRBV20-1 and TRBJ1-1; TRBD1 is a possible D gene (6 bases). CDR3 length equals 15 residues. Trimming cost V 3 bases and J 0 bases, with 14 bases left between them. Germline CDR1 DFQATT, CDR2 SNEGSKA (reference sequence). The CDR3 here is CSASGGVLMNTEAFF. In DNA form, the CDR3 reads TGCAGTGCTAGTGGGGGCGTCTTAATGAACACTGAAGCTTTCTTT.

This clonotype was observed a few times. The V and J genes are TRBV20-1 and TRBJ2-1; D unresolved. Germline lookup yields CDR1 DFQATT and CDR2 SNEGSKA (reference sequence). The ends were cut back, 3 bases at V and 9 bases at J, with 3 bases in the middle. This CDR3 contains 9 residues. The CDR3 sequence: CSASGEQFF. The CDR3 DNA is TGCAGTGCTAGTGGTGAGCAGTTCTTC.

Ten or more counts support this clonotype. The chain combines TRBV19 with TRBJ1-1; D unclear. The CDR3 contains 13 residues. Trimming stripped 5 bases from V and 0 bases from J, with 7 bases between. From germline, CDR1 is LNHDA and CDR2 SQIVND (reference sequence). For the CDR3, the DNA is TGTGCCAGTAGTCTGACACTGAACACTGAAGCTTTCTTT. It encodes CASSLTLNTEAFF.

This clonotype was seen a handful of times. V gene TRBV29-1 combines with J gene TRBJ2-4, with a weak D call TRBD2 (5 bases). This CDR3 spans 10 amino acids. Germline loops: CDR1 SQVTM, CDR2 ANQGSEA. For the CDR3, the DNA is TGCATCCTGGGTCGGGGTATTCAGTACTTC. As protein: CILGRGIQYF.

There are many counts of this clonotype. V is TRBV20-1 and J is TRBJ2-5; tentative D call: TRBD2 (6 bases). Trimming cost V 2 bases and J 1 base, with 17 bases left between them. Germline CDR1 and CDR2: DFQATT and SNEGSKA (reference sequence). The CDR3 sequence is 16 residues long. The CDR3 nucleotides read TGCAGTGCTAGACCTAAAGAAGGAGGGGTCCAAGAGACCCAGTACTTC. Amino acids: CSARPKEGGVQETQYF.

This clonotype was counted between two and nine times. The V call is TRBV20-1, the J call TRBJ1-2; no clear D. V was pared by 6 bases and J by 2 bases, with 13 bases between. CDR1 is DFQATT, CDR2 SNEGSKA, per germline (reference sequence). The CDR3 contains 13 residues. CDR3 sequence: CSASRAENYGYTF. DNA of the CDR3: TGCAGTGCCAGTCGCGCAGAGAACTATGGCTACACCTTC.

The chain recombines TRBV6-5 with TRBJ1-4, with a tentative D call TRBD1 (6 bases). Trimming removed 2 bases from V and 11 bases from J, with 21 bases in between. The germline gives CDR1 MNHEY, CDR2 SVGAGI. The CDR3 sequence is 16 residues long. CDR3: CASSYGRGSTGQKLFF. The DNA of the CDR3 is TGTGCCAGCAGTTACGGACGGGGTAGTACAGGGCAGAAACTGTTTTTT.

This clonotype was recorded at least ten times. The CDR3 DNA reads TGCAGTGCCGCCCGGAACACTGAAGCTTTCTTT. This translates into CSAARNTEAFF. The V gene is TRBV20-1, the J gene TRBJ1-1; D gene uncertain. V dropped 6 bases and J dropped 1 base, with 6 bases sitting between them. Germline V gene sequence: CDR1 DFQATT, CDR2 SNEGSKA (reference sequence). CDR3 length: 11 amino acids.

This clonotype was observed many times. This sequence joins TRBV2 and TRBJ2-1, with D possibly TRBD1 on 5 matching bases. The V end was cut by 3 bases, the J end by 6 bases, with 18 bases between. Germline loops: CDR1 SNHLY, CDR2 FYNNEI. The CDR3 is made up of 16 amino acids. CDR3 DNA sequence: TGTGCCAGCAGTGAGCAAGCGCCTAGAACAGGCAATGAGCAGTTCTTC. This translates into CASSEQAPRTGNEQFF.

This clonotype was recorded at least ten times. The V call is TRBV6-2 or TRBV6-3, the J call TRBJ2-3; weak D call: TRBD1 (6 bases). The CDR3 contains 16 residues. With 6 bases removed from V and 0 bases from J, the gap between germline ends came to 16 bases. Germline CDR1 reads MNHEY; CDR2 reads SVGEGT. CDR3 loop: CASSLAGQTSTDTQYF. The DNA of the CDR3 is TGTGCCAGCAGCCTAGCCGGACAGACTAGCACAGATACGCAGTATTTT.

The sample holds a few counts of this clonotype. The chain is built from TRBV7-9 and TRBJ2-1; 7 bases map to TRBD2. CDR3 length: 16 amino acids. V lost 1 base to trimming and J lost 6 bases; unmatched junction nucleotides: 9. Germline V gene lookup returns CDR1 SEHNR and CDR2 FQNEAQ (reference sequence). This chain's CDR3 is CASSLVAAGRSNEQFF. The DNA of the CDR3 is TGTGCCAGCAGCTTAGTGGCAGCGGGAAGGAGCAATGAGCAGTTCTTC.

This clonotype was detected many times. The chain links TRBV20-1 to TRBJ1-2; unclear D gene. The CDR3 covers 13 residues. Between the trimmed V and J ends, which lost 0 bases and 8 bases, there was a span of 13 bases. Germline V CDR1 and CDR2: DFQATT, SNEGSKA (reference sequence). The CDR3 DNA reads TGCAGTGCTAGAGATGCGGGTTTAGGAGGCTACACCTTC. Encoded protein: CSARDAGLGGYTF.

In its sample, this clonotype was seen many times. The chain combines TRBV5-1 with TRBJ2-2; no clear D. Germline V lookup: CDR1 SGHRS, CDR2 YFSETQ. The V end lost 0 bases, the J end lost 5 bases, and 11 bases lay between the germline ends. There are 15 residues in the CDR3. DNA for the CDR3: TGCGCCAGCAGCTTGGACGTGGGATCGACCGGGGAGCTGTTTTTT. It is translated as CASSLDVGSTGELFF.

This clonotype was observed many times. The V gene is TRBV6-1, the J gene TRBJ1-2, with D possibly matching TRBD1 (6 bases). This CDR3 spans 14 amino acids. Trimming pared 0 bases from V and 6 bases from J, leaving 11 bases between. Germline values: CDR1 MNHNS, CDR2 SASEGT. CDR3 coding DNA: TGTGCCAGCAGTGAAGCGATCGGGGGCAATGGCTACACCTTC. Translation gives CASSEAIGGNGYTF.

In its sample, this clonotype was seen a few times. V and J are TRBV2 and TRBJ2-6; no clear D gene. V was pared by 4 bases and J by 2 bases, with 6 bases between. CDR1 and CDR2 from the germline V gene are SNHLY and FYNNEI. This CDR3 contains 14 residues. The CDR3 reads CASSVATGANVLTF. The DNA of the CDR3 is TGTGCCAGCAGTGTGGCCACTGGGGCCAACGTCCTGACTTTC.

The chain links TRBV19 to TRBJ1-5; 7 nucleotides line up with TRBD1. Germline V gives CDR1 LNHDA, CDR2 SQIVND (reference sequence). Trimming cost V 7 bases and J 3 bases; bases outside gene matches: 9. This CDR3 comprises 15 residues. The CDR3 loop reads CASIAGTDLNQPQHF. The CDR3 bases are TGTGCCAGTATAGCGGGGACAGACCTCAATCAGCCCCAGCATTTT.

The V gene is TRBV18, the J gene TRBJ2-7; TRBD2 agrees at 7 bases. The CDR3 sequence is 17 residues long. CDR1 and CDR2 from the germline V gene are KGHSH and LQKENI. J lost 6 bases, V lost 2 bases, and 16 bases had no gene match. CDR3: CASSPEFGSGPRSEQYF. As DNA, the CDR3 is TGTGCCAGCTCACCAGAGTTCGGTAGCGGGCCGAGGAGCGAGCAGTACTTC.

At least ten counts were recorded for this clonotype. The chain has TRBV27 and TRBJ2-1, with 7 bases matching TRBD2. Trimming cost V 3 bases and J 0 bases; bases outside gene matches: 5. The CDR3 totals 16 residues. CDR1 MNHEY and CDR2 SMNVEV come from the germline V gene (reference sequence). The CDR3 DNA reads TGTGCCAGCAGTTTTTTGAGACTAGCCTCCTACAATGAGCAGTTCTTC. Translation gives CASSFLRLASYNEQFF.